This TCR beta chain was captured in a study of blood T cell repertoires in COVID-19 (dated by TCRdb to the early 2020s). About the investigation overall: The collaborator samples originated in the United States, Italy and Spain and spanned the acute and convalescent phases of COVID-19. The prospective study material was composed of cDNA or gDNA derived from T cells, B-cell-depleted T cells, or PBMCs. The dataset comprised deeply sampled blood TCRbeta repertoires from subjects exposed to, actively infected with, or recovered from COVID-19. Where available, HLA class I and class II types were taken from metadata supplied by the sample provider and were not determined by assay-based typing. A freely available public database, intended as a resource for researchers studying the immune response to SARS-CoV-2, is where the repertoires were released. Sample metadata almost always included a de-identified subject ID, COVID-19 status, age in years and sex. Samples came from the ongoing ImmuneRACE study (first 160 participants) plus 1,254 subjects from 6 global collaborators. Results and caveats for the whole study, not just this receptor: Clinical and demographic metadata were provided uncurated, with the amount varying by source and participant.

A note on this clone: Which antigen it targets is not known. The record has no base qualities; no much larger clone is one base away. The sample carries other DNA sequences with the same CDR3.

Participants in the prospective study were aged about 18 to 95 years, lived in 20 to 25 United States geographic areas, and enrolled through a virtual design. In the prospective study, participants were assigned to cohorts based on the clinical history participants reported in a screening survey and a study questionnaire. Recovered participants in ImmuneRACE Cohort 3 were defined by two consecutive negative NP/OP PCR tests, clearance by a healthcare professional, or resolution of symptoms. In the prospective study, mobile phlebotomists collected whole blood, serum and a nasopharyngeal or oropharyngeal swab from each participant. Over an approximately 2-month period, participants in the prospective study had the option of providing additional blood draws and questionnaires. Blood samples from the prospective study were shipped frozen or at room temperature prior to DNA extraction. TCRbeta CDR3 regions were amplified from genomic DNA by means of the immunoSEQ Assay, a bias-controlled multiplex PCR. In the original analysis: The number of nucleated cells in each sample was estimated by amplification of reference gene primers within the assay. To quantify the absolute abundance of each unique TCRbeta CDR3 rearrangement, sequence reads were collapsed and filtered. For each sample, productive Simpson clonality was calculated by taking the square root of Simpson's diversity index across productive rearrangements. This is the immuneACCESS table as TCRdb keeps it, with only in-frame sequences that have V and J called. A part of the clones is gone; compared with another copy, unresolved V genes explain less than half, and the rest is unexplained. V and J calls and clone size come straight from that table; D and trimming were deduced from the DNA. The sample table holds around 290,000 clones, of which approximately 86% were seen once. 0.8% to 1% of the sample belongs to the ten largest clones.

Sequences SNHLY (CDR1) and FYNNEI (CDR2) are obtained from the germline V gene. From the cysteine up to the phenylalanine, the CDR3 has a length of 12 residues. Kept here is only the CDR3 DNA, which spans 36 bases and is read in frame from base 1. V has 8 bases trimmed and J has 4 bases trimmed; junction bases matching no gene number 3. This TCR was recovered from a woman younger than 45 who had recovered from COVID-19. The sequence joins TRBV2 to TRBJ1-2; TRBD1 lines up with 8 middle nucleotides. Sequenced input: PBMCs or T cells enriched from blood (not recorded which). The CDR3 reads CASDRGGYGYTF. The nucleotides are TGTGCCAGCGACAGGGGAGGCTATGGCTACACCTTC.